One sample yielded the 15 T cell receptor beta chains listed below, sequenced in a study of early T cells in non-severe SARS-CoV-2 infection (dated by TCRdb to 2020 to 2022). Libraries were built with 5' RACE. The instrument given in TCRdb is NextSeq 500. TCRdb's own reprocessing of the public reads used fastp at Q25 and MiXCR and kept productive beta chains. Merged by CDR3 protein, the rows form single entries marked with the most common genes and DNA. For this sample there are tens of thousands of distinct CDR3 sequences; around 6% appear just once. Clones ranked in the top ten supply about 7.8% of the sample. The sequenced material came from whole blood. These receptors all come from an adult who was a healthcare worker with PCR-confirmed SARS-CoV-2 infection or an uninfected control (not recorded which).

The V gene is TRBV28, the J gene TRBJ1-5; no clear D. The CDR3 length is 14 residues. Germline CDR1 and CDR2: MDHEN and SYDVKM. V shed 8 bases and J shed 1 base, with 12 bases lying between them. For the CDR3, the DNA is TGTGCCAGCTGCCTGAGCAGGAGCAATCAGCCCCAGCATTTT. Translated, it gives CASCLSRSNQPQHF.

This clonotype has just a few counts. The V gene is TRBV20-1, the J gene TRBJ2-5; D ambiguous. The CDR3 extends over 13 amino acids. From germline, CDR1 is DFQATT and CDR2 SNEGSKA (reference sequence). Between the trimmed V and J ends, which lost 5 bases and 2 bases, there was a span of 12 bases. The CDR3 bases are TGCAGTGCTCAAGGAAACCTACAAGAGACCCAGTACTTC. Its translation is CSAQGNLQETQYF.

This clonotype was picked up many times. The chain joins TRBV3-1 to TRBJ2-7, with TRBD2 identical over 8 bases. From germline, CDR1 is LGHDT and CDR2 YNNKEL (reference sequence). Germline trimming cut 6 bases from V and 3 bases from J; bases unmatched to any gene: 10. This CDR3 spans 15 amino acids. CDR3 nucleotides: TGTGCCAGCAGGGTCACTAGCGGCGATAGCTACGAGCAGTACTTC. Translating gives CASRVTSGDSYEQYF.

This chain connects TRBV11-2 to TRBJ2-1; D perhaps matches TRBD2 (6 bases). This CDR3 has 15 amino acids. Germline CDR1 and CDR2: SGHAT and FQNNGV. V was shortened by 2 bases and J by 14 bases, with 22 bases between the two germline ends. CDR3 loop: CASSLLDGTVNGEFF. The CDR3 coding sequence is TGTGCCAGCAGCTTACTGGACGGGACTGTTAATGGGGAGTTCTTC.

There are many counts of this clonotype. The chain couples TRBV12-3 or TRBV12-4 to TRBJ2-1; weak D call: TRBD1 (5 bases). Trimming cost V 2 bases and J 7 bases, with 9 bases left between them. The CDR3 length is 13 residues. The CDR3 spells CASSLNRWNEQFF. In DNA, the CDR3 is TGTGCCAGCAGTTTAAACAGGTGGAATGAGCAGTTCTTC.

In its sample, this clonotype was seen many times. The chain employs TRBV6-1 and TRBJ1-1; D uncertain. Trimming removed 2 bases at V and 3 bases at J, with 10 bases between. The germline V gene encodes CDR1 MNHNS and CDR2 SASEGT. This CDR3 contains 14 residues. The CDR3 sequence: CASSEYGSHTEAFF. The CDR3 DNA sequence: TGTGCCAGCAGTGAATATGGAAGTCACACTGAAGCTTTCTTT.

Ten or more counts support this clonotype. The chain recombines TRBV6-5 with TRBJ2-5; 7 bases line up with TRBD1. The germline CDR1 and CDR2 sequences are MNHEY and SVGAGI. The length of the CDR3 is 14 residues. The V segment lost 6 bases and the J segment 0 bases; nucleotides outside the gene matches: 4. For the CDR3, the DNA is TGTGCCAGCAGCCCCAGGGGGTACCAAGAGACCCAGTACTTC. Translated, it gives CASSPRGYQETQYF.

There are many counts of this clonotype. The gene calls are TRBV12-3 or TRBV12-4 and TRBJ2-1, with D perhaps TRBD1 or TRBD2 (5 bases each). V lost 5 bases and J lost 6, with 11 bases in between. This CDR3 contains 13 residues. The CDR3 reads CASSTPGANEQFF. CDR3 DNA sequence: TGTGCCAGCAGTACCCCCGGGGCCAATGAGCAGTTCTTC.

The V gene is TRBV25-1, the J gene TRBJ1-1, with D possibly TRBD1 on 6 matching bases. V was cut by 3 bases and J by 1 base, with 9 bases left in between. Per germline, CDR1 MGHDK and CDR2 SYGVNS. The CDR3 consists of 14 residues. DNA of the CDR3: TGTGCCAGCAGTGACCGGACAGCGAACACTGAAGCTTTCTTT. This sequence encodes CASSDRTANTEAFF.

The chain combines TRBV30 with TRBJ2-7; 7 bases agree with TRBD2. There are 14 residues in the CDR3. The ends lost 0 bases at V and 3 bases at J; junction bases unmatched: 5. From germline, CDR1 is GTSNPN and CDR2 SVGIG (reference sequence). The CDR3 nucleotides read TGTGCCTGGAGTGTCCTGACTAGCCTCTACGAGCAGTACTTC. Translating it yields CAWSVLTSLYEQYF.

This clonotype was counted ten times or more. The rearrangement uses TRBV6-4 and TRBJ1-6; D call uncertain. CDR1 and CDR2 (germline): MRHNA, SNTAGT. V gave up 6 bases and J gave up 5 bases, with 11 bases separating them. CDR3 size: 14 residues. The CDR3 is CASRGHPDNSPLHF. Written as DNA, the CDR3 is TGTGCCAGCAGAGGGCACCCGGATAATTCACCCCTCCACTTT.

This clonotype was seen only a few times. The gene calls are TRBV12-3 or TRBV12-4 and TRBJ1-3; no clear D gene. The CDR3 has 13 amino acids. V was trimmed by 6 bases and J by 4 bases, leaving 10 bases between them. The CDR3 DNA follows: TGTGCCAGCAGCCCACATTCGGGAAACACCATATATTTT. This sequence encodes CASSPHSGNTIYF.

This chain links TRBV11-2 with TRBJ2-7; D may match TRBD1 or TRBD2 (5 bases each). Germline-derived CDR1 and CDR2 are SGHAT and FQNNGV. The CDR3 totals 13 residues. The V end was cut by 5 bases, the J end by 6 bases, with 14 bases between. The CDR3: CASSPSSGLEQYF. In DNA, the CDR3 is TGTGCCAGCAGCCCAAGTTCGGGGCTCGAGCAGTACTTC.

The chain couples TRBV20-1 to TRBJ1-5; the match to TRBD1 covers 7 bases. Losses at the gene ends were 6 bases for V and 4 bases for J; bases not matched to a gene: 9. Germline lookup yields CDR1 DFQATT and CDR2 SNEGSKA (reference sequence). The CDR3 is 14 residues long. CDR3 DNA sequence: TGCAGTGCCATTCCGGGACAGCTTAATCAGCCCCAGCATTTT. This translates into CSAIPGQLNQPQHF.

The chain has TRBV7-9 and TRBJ2-3, with D possibly called TRBD1 or TRBD2 (5 bases each). The V end lost 6 bases, the J end lost 0 bases, and 10 bases lay between the germline ends. CDR3 length: 14 residues. Germline V CDR1 and CDR2: SEHNR, FQNEAQ (reference sequence). The CDR3 reads CASRSEGSTDTQYF. Here the CDR3 DNA reads TGTGCCAGCAGGTCCGAGGGGAGCACAGATACGCAGTATTTT. Filled out from reference TRBV7-9 and TRBJ2-3, the complete variable domain reads DTGVSQNPRHKITKRGQNVTFRCDPISEHNRLYWYRQTLGQGPEFLTYFQNEAQLEKSRLLSDRFSAERPKGSFSTLEIQRTEQGDSAMYLCASRSEGSTDTQYFGPGTRLTVL.